The 2 T cell receptor beta chains below all came from one sample that was sequenced in a study of technical replicates of blood from a few donors. Generated by immunoSEQ multiplex PCR, the TCRdb table keeps only in-frame clones and is missing some. There are about 75,000 clones in the sample; 95% to 98% occur only once, and under 0.35% lies in the top ten. The sequencing sample was made of T cells isolated from PBMCs. Receptors were obtained from a human donor in good health.

The chain couples TRBV7-2 to TRBJ1-5, with 8 bases lining up with TRBD1. The trim removed 6 bases at V and 2 bases at J, leaving 3 bases unmatched. The CDR3 contains 14 residues. Germline V gene data show CDR1 as SGHTA and CDR2 as FQGNSA. CDR3 residues: CASSGTGGNQPQHF. CDR3 in DNA: TGTGCCAGCAGTGGGACAGGAGGCAATCAGCCCCAGCATTTT.

The chain employs TRBV5-4 and TRBJ2-7; 9 bases fit TRBD1. V lost 0 bases to trimming and J lost 4 bases; unmatched junction nucleotides: 5. The germline V gene has CDR1 SGHNT and CDR2 YYREEE (reference sequence). The CDR3 has 15 amino acids. The CDR3 loop reads CASSLAQGAQYEQYF. CDR3 nucleotides: TGTGCCAGCAGCTTGGCACAGGGGGCGCAATACGAGCAGTACTTC.